This is a list of T cell receptor beta chains from one sample in a study of cytomegalovirus exposure and HLA in healthy donors. Clones were sequenced by immunoSEQ multiplex PCR, and TCRdb holds only the in-frame ones, with some missing. This repertoire shows some 170,000 clones, roughly nine tenths found once; its top ten account for roughly 5.7%. The sequencing sample was made of PBMCs. All receptors come from a woman younger than 45 in good health and CMV-seronegative. The CDR3 runs from the conserved cysteine through the conserved F or W. Each record gives: J gene, D gene, clone size, V gene, CDR3 DNA, CDR3 protein. A D gene is named only where the DNA matches it firmly. Rows may omit the clone size; those that give it use once, few, many or a size class.

j_call: TRBJ2-6; d_call: .; clone_size: .; v_call: TRBV6-1; cdr3_nt: TGTGCCAGCACTACGGGGGGCGCTGGGGCCAACGTCCTGACTTTC; cdr3_aa: CASTTGGAGANVLTF
j_call: TRBJ1-5; d_call: .; clone_size: .; v_call: TRBV2; cdr3_nt: TGTGCCAGCAGTGGGGGAGCTCGGCCCCAGCATTTT; cdr3_aa: CASSGGARPQHF
j_call: TRBJ1-5; d_call: .; clone_size: .; v_call: TRBV6-1; cdr3_nt: TGTGCCAGCAGGGGGGGAAGGTACAATCAGCCCCAGCATTTT; cdr3_aa: CASRGGRYNQPQHF
j_call: TRBJ2-3; d_call: TRBD1; clone_size: .; v_call: TRBV12-5; cdr3_nt: TGTGCTAGTGCTATCACTCAACACCGGGACAGGGGGCTATCAGATACGCAGTATTTT; cdr3_aa: CASAITQHRDRGLSDTQYF
j_call: TRBJ1-2; d_call: TRBD1; clone_size: .; v_call: TRBV15; cdr3_nt: TGTGCCACCAGATCTGACAGGGCGGGCGGCTACACCTTC; cdr3_aa: CATRSDRAGGYTF
j_call: TRBJ2-7; d_call: .; clone_size: .; v_call: TRBV19; cdr3_nt: TGTGCCAGTAGTCCGACCCCTGGTGGGCGGACCTACGAGCAGTACTTC; cdr3_aa: CASSPTPGGRTYEQYF
j_call: TRBJ2-7; d_call: .; clone_size: .; v_call: TRBV5-1; cdr3_nt: TGCGCCAGCAGCACCGGGGACCCCTTAAGTCTCTACGAGCAGTACTTC; cdr3_aa: CASSTGDPLSLYEQYF
j_call: TRBJ2-7; d_call: .; clone_size: once; v_call: TRBV20-1; cdr3_nt: TGCAGTGCTCAGAGGGACCAAGGGCAGTACTTC; cdr3_aa: CSAQRDQGQYF
j_call: TRBJ2-7; d_call: TRBD1; clone_size: .; v_call: TRBV6-5; cdr3_nt: TGTGCCAGCAGTTACTCGGACAGGGGATCCTACGAGCAGTACTTC; cdr3_aa: CASSYSDRGSYEQYF
j_call: TRBJ2-7; d_call: TRBD1; clone_size: .; v_call: TRBV27; cdr3_nt: TGTGCCAGCAGTTCCCGGGACAGGGGTGTCGAGCAGTACTTC; cdr3_aa: CASSSRDRGVEQYF
j_call: TRBJ1-5; d_call: .; clone_size: .; v_call: TRBV25-1; cdr3_nt: TGTGCCAGCAGTGAATTGGGGACAACTGATCAGCCCCAGCATTTT; cdr3_aa: CASSELGTTDQPQHF
j_call: TRBJ2-5; d_call: TRBD1; clone_size: .; v_call: TRBV6-5; cdr3_nt: TGTGCCAGCAAGTCGGGACAGGGGGCGGGGGAGACCCAGTACTTC; cdr3_aa: CASKSGQGAGETQYF
j_call: TRBJ2-2; d_call: .; clone_size: .; v_call: TRBV12-5; cdr3_nt: TGTGCTAGTGGTTTGTTTGGGGAGCTGTTTTTT; cdr3_aa: CASGLFGELFF